This TCR beta chain appears in the sequencing data of a study of T cell clonotyping in hematopoietic cell transplantation. Broader study findings: Recipient TCR diversity dropped after transplant; expanded clonotypes rose from day 30 to 180.

This clone appeared a single time. No antigen is known for it. There are 13 residues in the CDR3. Germline assignment: CDR1 MGHDK and CDR2 SYGVNS. Deletions cut 6 bases from V and 4 bases from J, with 10 bases between. Generated by immunoSEQ multiplex PCR, the TCRdb table keeps only in-frame clones and is missing some. The sample has 15,000 to 20,000 clones; 65% to 80% are singletons. Sequenced material: peripheral blood mononuclear cells. The V gene is TRBV25-1, the J gene TRBJ1-5; D uncertain. The source of this sequence is a man aged 55 to 70 in good health. Some clones in this sample may be carry-over from other donors' samples. CDR3 in amino acids: CASSETRNQPQHF. Here the CDR3 DNA reads TGTGCCAGCAGCGAAACACGAAATCAGCCCCAGCATTTT. Variable domain in full (rest from reference TRBV25-1 and TRBJ1-5): EADIYQTPRYLVIGTGKKITLECSQTMGHDKMYWYQQDPGMELHLIHYSYGVNSTEKGDLSSESTVSRIRTEHFPLTLESARPSHTSQYLCASSETRNQPQHFGDGTRLSIL.